A selection of T cell receptor beta chains follows, all from one sample in a study of T cells in Graves' hyperthyroidism and ophthalmopathy. TCRdb independently ran MiXCR on the multiplex PCR reads; one entry per CDR3 protein. Of around 690,000 distinct CDR3 sequences listed, 15% to 20% are singletons. What was sequenced was blood. The receptors shown here come from a man aged 50 to 59 with Graves' hyperthyroidism. CDR3s leave out the opening cysteine and the closing phenylalanine or tryptophan. Each record gives: CDR3 protein, clone size, V gene. Clone size appears in some rows only: once, few, many, or a class for an expanded clone.

CDR3aa: ASSLEGLLIAGVALTYNEQF; abundance: many; v_gene: TRBV13
CDR3aa: ASRATGEYNQPQH; abundance: many; v_gene: TRBV6-2/TRBV6-3
CDR3aa: ASSVNYNEQF; abundance: .; v_gene: TRBV28
CDR3aa: ASSLDGSLNREQY; abundance: many; v_gene: TRBV5-1
CDR3aa: SAGRGGDYGYT; abundance: few; v_gene: TRBV20-1
CDR3aa: ASSPRTGGIAGELF; abundance: many; v_gene: TRBV3-1
CDR3aa: ASSLDGRSSYNSPLH; abundance: many; v_gene: TRBV5-1
CDR3aa: ASSGSETNYGYT; abundance: few; v_gene: TRBV6-1
CDR3aa: SAAGRVNTEAF; abundance: .; v_gene: TRBV20-1
CDR3aa: ASSLAGDRGRSGYT; abundance: many; v_gene: TRBV7-8
CDR3aa: ASRKSGQPQH; abundance: .; v_gene: TRBV28
CDR3aa: ASSSIAGRTDTQY; abundance: many; v_gene: TRBV6-1
CDR3aa: ASSSGLAGKYVGELF; abundance: .; v_gene: TRBV6-2/TRBV6-3
CDR3aa: ASSFGQSRTDTQY; abundance: few; v_gene: TRBV18
CDR3aa: ASSTPGPATNEKLF; abundance: many; v_gene: TRBV28
CDR3aa: ARRPWAWETQY; abundance: .; v_gene: TRBV10-1
CDR3aa: SVEVYRGTDTQY; abundance: many; v_gene: TRBV29-1
CDR3aa: SAAGTSGAGLYEQY; abundance: many; v_gene: TRBV20-1
CDR3aa: ASSEKPRDSPLH; abundance: few; v_gene: TRBV9
CDR3aa: ASSPTGTSRNTEAF; abundance: many; v_gene: TRBV18
CDR3aa: ASSEHGVSTDTQC; abundance: .; v_gene: TRBV2
CDR3aa: TSSVSAGAIYEQY; abundance: .; v_gene: TRBV19
CDR3aa: ASTLAERYNEQF; abundance: many; v_gene: TRBV7-2
CDR3aa: ASSHLGTANYGYT; abundance: .; v_gene: TRBV3-1
CDR3aa: ASSLARGRNYGYT; abundance: few; v_gene: TRBV7-9
CDR3aa: ASKTGTANTGELF; abundance: many; v_gene: TRBV10-2
CDR3aa: ASSPRLAGVGELF; abundance: .; v_gene: TRBV7-3
CDR3aa: AIKPAGGTGELF; abundance: many; v_gene: TRBV10-3
CDR3aa: ASTPGETQY; abundance: many; v_gene: TRBV3-1
CDR3aa: ASSIWRQGIYEQY; abundance: few; v_gene: TRBV7-2
CDR3aa: ASGRTGLFLGEQY; abundance: many; v_gene: TRBV27
CDR3aa: SARTASGSGVGTDTQY; abundance: many; v_gene: TRBV20-1
CDR3aa: ASSPPQGQYNEQF; abundance: many; v_gene: TRBV18
CDR3aa: ATSLGRSDTGELF; abundance: many; v_gene: TRBV11-2
CDR3aa: ATNTRDRDTGELF; abundance: many; v_gene: TRBV28
CDR3aa: SVLINSGANVLT; abundance: .; v_gene: TRBV29-1
CDR3aa: SARDPQRGDNEQF; abundance: many; v_gene: TRBV20-1
CDR3aa: ASSFSGTTSGNTIY; abundance: .; v_gene: TRBV27
CDR3aa: ASSLRQAYNSPLH; abundance: .; v_gene: TRBV7-3
CDR3aa: ASSTETALQGGKLF; abundance: few; v_gene: TRBV7-9
CDR3aa: SARKTSGILSYEQY; abundance: .; v_gene: TRBV20-1
CDR3aa: ASSLDRGGDTGELF; abundance: many; v_gene: TRBV12-3/TRBV12-4
CDR3aa: ASSSTRTGLDTEAF; abundance: .; v_gene: TRBV28